This TCR beta chain was captured by sequencing in a study of cytomegalovirus exposure and HLA in healthy donors. Study-level information: Among about 179 million T cells, an earlier analysis found roughly 100 million unique TCR beta sequences. Within an early data release were about 85 million unique TCRs drawn from HLA-typed donors.

It was with 60 Vbeta and 13 Jbeta primers that the PCR ran. Per the original methods: An analysis that came later counted around 80 million unique TCR beta chains, approximately 11 million shared. Clones were read by immunoSEQ multiplex PCR, and TCRdb kept only the in-frame ones, dropping some. The V and J calls and clone size come from that table; D and trimming were worked out from the DNA. The table records some 200,000 clones, around 68% of them present only once. Each donor's status was that of a healthy bone marrow donor. The CDR3 loop spans 13 amino acids. CDR1 is SGHNT, CDR2 YENEEA, per germline. Trimming removed 6 bases from V and 0 bases from J, with 9 bases in between. This clone has a handful of counts.

Sequences were obtained from PBMCs. This chain connects TRBV11-3 to TRBJ2-7, with a possible D match to TRBD2 (5 bases). This clonotype originated in a middle-aged man in good health and CMV-seronegative. The CDR3 DNA sequence: TGTGCCAGCAGTGGTAGCGACTCCTACGAGCAGTACTTC. Translating gives CASSGSDSYEQYF.